The 28 T cell receptor beta chains below all came from one sample that was sequenced in a study of cytomegalovirus exposure and HLA in healthy donors (TCRdb year 2017). Library creation used the immunoSEQ multiplex PCR assay. The multiplex PCR relied on a mix of 60 forward primers for TCR Vbeta segments and 13 reverse primers for TCR Jbeta segments. Held by TCRdb, this immuneACCESS table contains in-frame sequences only and omits some clones. Under half of the omission traces to an unresolved V gene where checked; the cause of the rest is unknown. This sample is represented by about 130,000 clones; about four fifths of them were singletons. About 4.4% of the sample rests with the top ten. The sample was PBMCs. The receptors shown here come from a man aged 25 to 45 in good health.

The chain joins TRBV7-9 to TRBJ2-5, with 9 bases identical to TRBD1. The J call may be in error: the DNA end matches TRBJ2-7 better. This CDR3 spans 16 amino acids. Germline CDR1 is SEHNR and CDR2 is FQNEAQ (reference sequence). In DNA, the CDR3 is TGTGCCAGCAGCCTACAGGGGGCTCGTTCCTCCTACGAGCAGTACTTC. Amino acids: CASSLQGARSSYEQYF.

This clone was recorded only once. The chain combines TRBV7-6 with TRBJ2-1; 11 bases align to TRBD2. The CDR3 is 16 residues long. V trimming: 1 base; J trimming: 7 bases; junction bases outside the gene matches: 6. Germline V lookup: CDR1 SGHVS, CDR2 FNYEAQ. The CDR3, as DNA: TGTGCCAGCAGCTTAGAGGTAGCGGGAGGGCAAAATGAGCAGTTCTTC. Translating it yields CASSLEVAGGQNEQFF.

The chain uses TRBV6-6 and TRBJ1-4; TRBD1 might be the D (6 bases). In germline, CDR1 is MNHNY, CDR2 SVGAGI (reference sequence). Trimming cost V 7 bases and J 7 bases, with 13 bases left between them. The CDR3 covers 13 residues. CDR3 region: CASTYRVAEKLFF. CDR3 nucleotide sequence: TGTGCCAGCACCTACAGGGTTGCTGAAAAACTGTTTTTT.

Here the CDR3 DNA reads TGTGCCAGCAGTTCTCGTTTGCGGGAGGTCGGGGAGCTGTTTTTT. This codes for CASSSRLREVGELFF. This chain joins TRBV6-5 and TRBJ2-2; TRBD2 aligns across 8 bases. This CDR3 is built from 15 residues. V was clipped by 4 bases and J by 7 bases; unmatched bases: 8. In germline, CDR1 is MNHEY, CDR2 SVGAGI.

The chain uses TRBV27 and TRBJ1-2; possibly TRBD1 for D (5 bases). V lost 0 bases, J lost 10 bases, and 15 bases lay in between. The germline gives CDR1 MNHEY, CDR2 SMNVEV (reference sequence). CDR3 length equals 14 residues. CDR3 in DNA: TGTGCCAGCAGTTTATCACCGGGACTGGGGGACTACACCTTC. Translating it yields CASSLSPGLGDYTF.

This clone has just one count. The chain combines TRBV7-3 with TRBJ2-3, with D unresolved. The CDR3 spans 15 residues. With 5 bases removed from V and 0 bases from J, the gap between germline ends came to 12 bases. Per germline, CDR1 SGHTA and CDR2 FQGTGA. CDR3 in DNA: TGTGCCAGCAGCCCCTACCCCACTAGCACAGATACGCAGTATTTT. Translating gives CASSPYPTSTDTQYF.

The chain combines TRBV5-4 with TRBJ2-1, with 10 nucleotides matching TRBD2. Germline trimming cut 0 bases from V and 4 bases from J; bases unmatched to any gene: 4. The CDR3 loop spans 16 amino acids. CDR1 and CDR2 (germline): SGHNT, YYREEE (reference sequence). In DNA form, the CDR3 reads TGTGCCAGCAGCTTGGTAGCGGGAGGCCCTTACAATGAGCAGTTCTTC. Translation gives CASSLVAGGPYNEQFF.

The rearrangement joins TRBV7-9 to TRBJ2-5, with D perhaps TRBD1 (5 bases). Germline values: CDR1 SEHNR, CDR2 FQNEAQ (reference sequence). The V end was cut by 5 bases, the J end by 2 bases, with 18 bases between. This CDR3 spans 16 amino acids. CDR3 DNA sequence: TGTGCCAGCAGCCCTGAACAGGCCCTCATACAAGAGACCCAGTACTTC. Translating it yields CASSPEQALIQETQYF. Full variable domain (outside the CDR3, taken from reference TRBV7-9 and TRBJ2-5): DTGVSQNPRHKITKRGQNVTFRCDPISEHNRLYWYRQTLGQGPEFLTYFQNEAQLEKSRLLSDRFSAERPKGSFSTLEIQRTEQGDSAMYLCASSPEQALIQETQYFGPGTRLLVL.

The chain uses TRBV7-2 and TRBJ2-1; TRBD2 aligns across 12 bases. There are 15 residues in the CDR3. CDR1 and CDR2 from the germline V gene are SGHTA and FQGNSA. V dropped 6 bases and J dropped 9; count of bases not matched to a gene: 9. CDR3 DNA sequence: TGTGCCAGCAGTCTTACAGGACTAGCGGGAACTGAGCAGTTCTTC. This encodes CASSLTGLAGTEQFF.

The sample holds a few counts of this clone. The chain couples TRBV2 to TRBJ1-3; 7 nucleotides agree with TRBD1. CDR1 SNHLY and CDR2 FYNNEI come from the germline V gene. Trimming removed 1 base from V and 2 bases from J; junction bases left unmatched: 2. The CDR3 length is 15 residues. As DNA, the CDR3 is TGTGCCAGCAGTGAAGGAACAGGGGCTGGAAACACCATATATTTT. It specifies CASSEGTGAGNTIYF.

The rearrangement joins TRBV7-2 to TRBJ2-1; no clear D. CDR1 and CDR2 (germline): SGHTA, FQGNSA. The CDR3 is 12 residues long. Between the trimmed V and J ends, which lost 5 bases and 10 bases, there was a span of 12 bases. The CDR3 DNA reads TGTGCCAGCAGCCTCAGATCTAGGGAGCAGTTCTTC. Amino acid sequence: CASSLRSREQFF.

This clone was seen only once. This sequence joins TRBV13 and TRBJ2-3, with D perhaps TRBD1 (5 bases). The germline V gene encodes CDR1 PRHDT and CDR2 FYEKMQ (reference sequence). This CDR3 has 14 amino acids. The V and J ends lost 0 bases and 1 base respectively, with 5 bases between them. This chain's CDR3 is CASSLGRGTDTQYF. The CDR3 nucleotides read TGTGCCAGCAGCTTAGGCAGGGGCACAGATACGCAGTATTTT.

This CDR3 reads CASGTGGISAKNIQYF. The CDR3 DNA follows: TGTGCCAGCGGCACAGGGGGCATTTCGGCCAAAAACATTCAGTACTTC. This sequence joins TRBV2 and TRBJ2-4; TRBD1 matches at 9 bases. Germline V CDR1 and CDR2: SNHLY, FYNNEI. Trimming took 8 bases from V and 1 from J; bases not matched to a gene: 9. This CDR3 spans 16 amino acids.

The V call is TRBV5-5, the J call TRBJ1-1; D remains ambiguous. V was clipped by 7 bases and J by 3 bases, with 16 bases between them. Per germline, CDR1 SGHKS and CDR2 YYEKEE (reference sequence). This CDR3 contains 14 residues. The CDR3 DNA follows: TGTGCCAGCGTCTTGAACACCCCTGACACTGAAGCTTTCTTT. It translates to CASVLNTPDTEAFF.

V is TRBV14 and J is TRBJ2-1; a weak D match, TRBD2 (5 bases). Trimming stripped 1 base from V and 5 bases from J, with 6 bases between. The CDR3 contains 13 residues. Germline V gives CDR1 SGHDN, CDR2 FVKESK. The CDR3 nucleotides read TGTGCCAGCAGCCAAGGAGGGAACAATGAGCAGTTCTTC. As protein: CASSQGGNNEQFF.

V usage is TRBV30 and J usage is TRBJ2-5; D is perhaps TRBD2 (5 bases). The CDR3 has 16 residues. From germline, CDR1 is GTSNPN and CDR2 SVGIG (reference sequence). Trimming shortened V by 4 bases and J by 5 bases, and 23 bases separated the two germline ends. The CDR3 protein is CAWNHPLGFERETQYF. CDR3 coding DNA: TGTGCCTGGAATCACCCCCTGGGGTTTGAGCGGGAGACCCAGTACTTC. Full variable domain (remainder filled in from reference TRBV30 and TRBJ2-5): SQTIHQWPATLVQPVGSPLSLECTVEGTSNPNLYWYRQAAGRGLQLLFYSVGIGQISSEVPQNLSASRPQDRQFILSSKKLLLSDSGFYLCAWNHPLGFERETQYFGPGTRLLVL.

The gene calls are TRBV7-3 and TRBJ1-6; TRBD1 aligns across 9 bases. The V gene end was trimmed by 2 bases and the J gene end by 9 bases; junction bases not matched to a gene: 8. The CDR3 totals 16 residues. Germline V gene lookup returns CDR1 SGHTA and CDR2 FQGTGA. In DNA, the CDR3 is TGTGCCAGCAGCTTACACGGACAGGGGAACGGTTCACCCCTCCACTTT. Translating gives CASSLHGQGNGSPLHF.

CDR3 sequence reads: CAISEPPQSNEQFF. The CDR3 coding sequence is TGTGCCATCAGTGAACCACCTCAGTCCAATGAGCAGTTCTTC. V and J are TRBV10-3 and TRBJ2-1; D is unclear. The V end lost 3 bases, the J end lost 6 bases, and 12 bases lay between the germline ends. CDR3 length: 14 amino acids. Germline V gene sequence: CDR1 ENHRY, CDR2 SYGVKD.

This clone has more than one count but fewer than ten. The V gene is TRBV18, the J gene TRBJ2-5; 11 bases line up with TRBD2. The CDR3 runs to 13 residues. J lost 4 bases, V lost 9 bases, and 4 bases had no gene match. Germline CDR1 and CDR2: KGHSH and LQKENI. CDR3 in amino acids: CASTGTSGETQYF. The CDR3 nucleotides are TGTGCCAGTACCGGGACTAGCGGAGAGACCCAGTACTTC. Drawing the rest from reference TRBV18 and TRBJ2-5, the complete variable domain is NAGVMQNPRHLVRRRGQEARLRCSPMKGHSHVYWYRQLPEEGLKFMVYLQKENIIDESGMPKERFSAEFPKEGPSILRIQQVVRGDSAAYFCASTGTSGETQYFGPGTRLLVL.

The chain recombines TRBV7-3 with TRBJ2-1, with TRBD2 matching 8 bases. The CDR3 is 15 residues long. The trim removed 4 bases at V and 7 bases at J, leaving 9 bases unmatched. Germline V gene data show CDR1 as SGHTA and CDR2 as FQGTGA. The CDR3 is CASSSKAGVGNEQFF. In DNA, the CDR3 is TGTGCCAGCAGCTCCAAAGCGGGAGTTGGTAATGAGCAGTTCTTC.

This clone has just a few counts. This chain links TRBV6-1 with TRBJ2-7, with D possibly TRBD1 on 5 matching bases. Germline V lookup: CDR1 MNHNS, CDR2 SASEGT. The CDR3 has 10 residues. The CDR3 here is CTDRAYEQYF. In DNA, the CDR3 is TGTACCGACAGAGCCTACGAGCAGTACTTC.

The CDR3 sequence: CASTFAPTGQETQYF. CDR3 sequence (DNA): TGTGCCAGCACTTTCGCCCCCACAGGCCAAGAGACCCAGTACTTC. V gene TRBV5-5 combines with J gene TRBJ2-5, with a tentative D call TRBD1 (5 bases). From germline, CDR1 is SGHKS and CDR2 YYEKEE (reference sequence). This CDR3 contains 15 residues. Between the trimmed V and J ends, which lost 6 bases and 1 base, there was a span of 16 bases. The full variable domain, completed using reference TRBV5-5 and TRBJ2-5, is DAGVTQSPTHLIKTRGQQVTLRCSPISGHKSVSWYQQVLGQGPQFIFQYYEKEERGRGNFPDRFSARQFPNYSSELNVNALLLGDSALYLCASTFAPTGQETQYFGPGTRLLVL.

The chain combines TRBV4-3 with TRBJ2-2; D perhaps matches TRBD1 (6 bases). CDR3 length: 15 residues. The V and J ends lost 1 base and 4 bases respectively, with 10 bases between them. From germline, CDR1 is LGHNA and CDR2 YSLEER. This CDR3 is CASSQGQGTTGELFF. In DNA, the CDR3 is TGCGCCAGCAGCCAAGGTCAGGGGACCACCGGGGAGCTGTTTTTT.

The chain links TRBV2 to TRBJ2-7; TRBD1 might be the D (5 bases). CDR1 is SNHLY and CDR2 is FYNNEI in the germline V gene. This CDR3 is 12 amino acids long. With 5 bases removed from V and 8 bases from J, the gap between germline ends came to 13 bases. The CDR3 bases are TGTGCCAGCAGTTCGACAGCGAGGAAGCAGTACTTC. Its translation is CASSSTARKQYF.

This clone occurred once. CDR3 nucleotides: TGTGCCAGCAGCCGCCGGACTGAGCGAGATACGCAGTATTTT. Residues: CASSRRTERDTQYF. This rearrangement joins TRBV9 to TRBJ2-3; tentative D call: TRBD2 (5 bases). Germline loops: CDR1 SGDLS, CDR2 YYNGEE. V shed 4 bases and J shed 5 bases, with 14 bases lying between them. This CDR3 has 14 residues.

The genes are TRBV29-1 and TRBJ2-5, with D uncertain. This CDR3 contains 12 residues. V was cut by 5 bases and J by 5 bases, with 12 bases left in between. Germline CDR1 and CDR2: SQVTM and ANQGSEA. The CDR3 here is CSVKLRVETQYF. CDR3 in DNA: TGCAGCGTTAAGCTGAGAGTTGAGACCCAGTACTTC.

This clone was picked up one time. The V and J genes are TRBV12-5 and TRBJ1-1, with 8 bases fitting TRBD1. The V gene's germline CDR1 is LGHNT and CDR2 FRNRAP. V shed 6 bases and J 0 bases; nucleotides not matched to a gene: 12. This CDR3 region has 17 residues. The CDR3 loop reads CASGTGGQVNMNTEAFF. The CDR3 coding sequence is TGTGCTAGTGGAACGGGGGGACAGGTGAACATGAACACTGAAGCTTTCTTT.

The chain couples TRBV18 to TRBJ1-2; perhaps TRBD1 as D (6 bases). V shed 3 bases and J shed 8 bases, with 13 bases lying between them. The CDR3 consists of 13 residues. CDR1 is KGHSH and CDR2 is LQKENI in the germline V gene. The CDR3 sequence is CASSPYDRTGYTF. Written as DNA, the CDR3 is TGTGCCAGCTCACCTTACGACAGGACGGGCTACACCTTC.